Shown below are 3 T cell receptor beta chains from a single sample sequenced in a study of T cell responses to AZD1222 COVID-19 vaccine. Method: immunoSEQ multiplex PCR; TCRdb's copy keeps in-frame clones and lacks some. Of approximately 110,000 clones detected, about 88% appear once; the ten largest clones hold roughly 4.5%. Sequencing was performed on peripheral blood, taken on day 0 of AZD1222 vaccination. The receptors derive from an adult in good health.

The chain links TRBV19 to TRBJ2-1, with 9 positions matching TRBD2. The CDR3 totals 21 residues. The V and J ends lost 7 bases and 3 bases, in that order; junction bases with no gene match: 25. Germline V gives CDR1 LNHDA, CDR2 SQIVND (reference sequence). CDR3 protein: CASTLRGLAFNLQKGYNEQFF. Here the CDR3 DNA reads TGTGCCAGTACCCTAAGGGGACTAGCTTTTAACTTGCAGAAGGGCTACAATGAGCAGTTCTTC.

This chain joins TRBV28 and TRBJ1-1; 9 nucleotides line up with TRBD1. Germline CDR1 is MDHEN and CDR2 is SYDVKM. The CDR3 is 15 residues long. The V and J ends lost 2 bases and 4 bases, in that order; junction bases with no gene match: 5. CDR3 region: CASSLGDRAPTEAFF. The CDR3 DNA reads TGTGCCAGCAGTTTAGGGGACAGGGCGCCCACTGAAGCTTTCTTT.

The chain joins TRBV5-1 to TRBJ2-1; a weak D match, TRBD1 (5 bases). Between the trimmed V and J ends, which lost 3 bases and 8 bases, there was a span of 18 bases. This CDR3 spans 15 amino acids. Germline CDR1 SGHRS, CDR2 YFSETQ. The CDR3 DNA is TGCGCCAGCAGCTCCTTGACTGGATTAGGGGATGAGCAGTTCTTC. Its translation is CASSSLTGLGDEQFF.